The 22 T cell receptor beta chains below all came from one sample that was sequenced in a study of T cells in Graves' hyperthyroidism and ophthalmopathy. Amplified regions were TCR beta CDR3 sequences from RNA transcripts. A first-round RT-PCR of the TCR CDR3 used the HTBI primer set. TCRdb re-called the multiplex PCR reads through MiXCR, storing one row per CDR3 protein. Of 390,000 or so distinct CDR3 sequences listed, about 15% are singletons. The specimen sequenced was blood. Every receptor here comes from a man aged 18 to 35 with Graves' ophthalmopathy.

This clonotype appeared many times. CDR3 DNA sequence: TGCGCCAGCAGCGGCGGGACAGTAAATTCACCCCTCCACTTT. It yields the protein CASSGGTVNSPLHF. V is TRBV5-1 and J is TRBJ1-6; 7 bases map to TRBD1. The V segment lost 4 bases and the J segment 7 bases; nucleotides outside the gene matches: 5. Germline V gives CDR1 SGHRS, CDR2 YFSETQ. The CDR3 is 14 amino acids.

The V gene is TRBV19, the J gene TRBJ1-3; D might be TRBD1 (6 bases). Germline-derived CDR1 and CDR2 are LNHDA and SQIVND (reference sequence). V lost 5 bases and J 2 bases, leaving 13 bases between the germline ends. The CDR3 consists of 15 residues. DNA for the CDR3: TGTGCCAGTAGTTTACCCAGGGGCACTGGAAACACCATATATTTT. Protein: CASSLPRGTGNTIYF.

This clonotype was counted many times. The chain couples TRBV7-2 to TRBJ2-7; tentative D call: TRBD1 (5 bases). V dropped 5 bases and J dropped 0 bases, with 17 bases sitting between them. CDR3 length equals 16 residues. Per germline, CDR1 SGHTA and CDR2 FQGNSA. The CDR3 region is CASSLQVSKSSYEQYF. CDR3 coding DNA: TGTGCCAGCAGCCTACAGGTGTCGAAAAGCTCCTACGAGCAGTACTTC.

Of note for this clonotype: Possible read error: a much larger clone is one base away. The chain has TRBV29-1 and TRBJ1-2; D gene unclear. Deletions cut 0 bases from V and 1 base from J, with 9 bases between. CDR3 length: 14 amino acids. CDR1 is SQVTM and CDR2 is ANQGSEA in the germline V gene. The CDR3: CSVEDGGLNYGYTF. As DNA, the CDR3 is TGCAGCGTTGAAGATGGAGGACTTAACTATGGCTACACCTTC.

This clonotype has at least ten counts. The chain joins TRBV24-1 to TRBJ2-1; D remains ambiguous. This CDR3 contains 16 residues. V lost 3 bases to trimming and J lost 0 bases, with 11 bases between them. Per the germline V gene, CDR1 is KGHDR and CDR2 is SFDVKD. CDR3 protein: CATSDERSSSYNEQFF. For the CDR3, the DNA is TGTGCCACCAGTGATGAACGCTCTAGCTCCTACAATGAGCAGTTCTTC.

About this clonotype itself: This may be a read error, as it is one base from a much larger clone. This chain joins TRBV5-1 and TRBJ1-5; 10 bases are shared with TRBD1. This CDR3 contains 15 residues. CDR1 SGHRS and CDR2 YFSETQ come from the germline V gene. V shed 4 bases and J 7 bases; nucleotides not matched to a gene: 8. CDR3 loop: CASSPGTGEEQPQHF. The CDR3 nucleotides are TGCGCCAGCAGCCCCGGGACAGGGGAGGAGCAGCCCCAGCATTTT.

This clonotype came up many times. The V gene is TRBV2, the J gene TRBJ1-1; D gene ambiguous. Germline CDR1 reads SNHLY; CDR2 reads FYNNEI. The CDR3 has 14 residues. V dropped 3 bases and J dropped 1 base, with 9 bases sitting between them. DNA of the CDR3: TGTGCCAGCAGTGAGGGCATTGGGAACACTGAAGCTTTCTTT. Protein: CASSEGIGNTEAFF.

There are many counts of this clonotype. This chain links TRBV5-1 with TRBJ2-5, with D perhaps being TRBD1 or TRBD2 (6 bases each). Deletions cut 3 bases from V and 5 bases from J, with 14 bases between. The CDR3 totals 14 residues. Germline CDR1 and CDR2: SGHRS and YFSETQ. The CDR3 sequence is CASSSQGGGETQYF. CDR3 sequence (DNA): TGCGCCAGCAGCTCACAGGGAGGAGGCGAGACCCAGTACTTC.

This chain connects TRBV12-3 or TRBV12-4 to TRBJ1-5, with D tentatively TRBD1 (5 bases). This CDR3 region has 16 residues. V lost 7 bases, J lost 5 bases, and 21 bases lay in between. The CDR3 coding sequence is TGTGCCAGCACCATCACTCGGGGGATGGGGGATCAGCCCCAGCATTTT. Protein sequence: CASTITRGMGDQPQHF.

The chain links TRBV20-1 to TRBJ1-2, with D perhaps TRBD1 (5 bases). The V end lost 0 bases, the J end lost 8 bases, and 13 bases lay between the germline ends. In germline, CDR1 is DFQATT, CDR2 SNEGSKA (reference sequence). The CDR3 has 13 amino acids. CDR3 residues: CSARDLRAGGYTF. In nucleotides, the CDR3 is TGCAGTGCTAGAGATCTCAGGGCCGGGGGCTACACCTTC.

The sample holds many counts of this clonotype. The chain is built from TRBV7-9 and TRBJ2-5; D is possibly TRBD2 (6 bases). V dropped 1 base and J dropped 5 bases, with 11 bases sitting between them. Per germline, CDR1 SEHNR and CDR2 FQNEAQ (reference sequence). The CDR3 length is 14 residues. CDR3 sequence (DNA): TGTGCCAGCAGCTTAGACGGCGGAGGGGAGACCCAGTACTTC. Translating gives CASSLDGGGETQYF.

The V call is TRBV20-1, the J call TRBJ2-5; D is uncertain. This CDR3 has 11 residues. Deletions cut 7 bases from V and 3 bases from J, with 9 bases between. Germline V gene sequence: CDR1 DFQATT, CDR2 SNEGSKA (reference sequence). The CDR3 region has the DNA TGCAGTGTTGGTAGGGAAGAGACCCAGTACTTC. Protein: CSVGREETQYF.

This clonotype was found many times. The CDR3 here is CASSLIQTETQYF. The DNA for the CDR3 is TGTGCCAGCAGCTTGATTCAAACGGAGACCCAGTACTTC. The genes are TRBV5-6 and TRBJ2-5; D is unclear. CDR1 is SGHDT, CDR2 YYEEEE, per germline. V was cut by 1 base and J by 5 bases, with 9 bases left in between. This CDR3 is 13 amino acids long.

This clonotype has a handful of counts. A much more abundant neighbour one base away suggests this may be a read error. The chain has TRBV6-5 and TRBJ2-1; TRBD1 might be the D (6 bases). The DNA end is more similar to TRBJ2-7, so the J call may be wrong. The CDR3 totals 14 residues. Germline lookup yields CDR1 MNHEY and CDR2 SVGAGI. CDR3 amino acids: CASSYWDNSNEQYF. CDR3 DNA: TGTGCCAGCAGTTACTGGGACAATAGCAATGAGCAGTACTTC.

The J gene is TRBJ2-5, the V gene TRBV6-1, with 10 bases lining up with TRBD2. The CDR3 runs 18 residues. The germline V gene encodes CDR1 MNHNS and CDR2 SASEGT. Losses at the gene ends were 6 bases for V and 2 bases for J; bases not matched to a gene: 15. In DNA form, the CDR3 reads TGTGCCAGCAGCCCTACTAGCGGGAAGCTTCTCGTTCAAGAGACCCAGTACTTC. Protein: CASSPTSGKLLVQETQYF.

The chain uses TRBV6-1 and TRBJ2-2; 7 bases map to TRBD2. CDR3 size: 15 residues. CDR1 MNHNS and CDR2 SASEGT come from the germline V gene. V shed 1 base and J 6 bases; nucleotides not matched to a gene: 5. Here the CDR3 reads CASSEVGGVPGELFF. The CDR3, as DNA: TGTGCCAGCAGTGAAGTGGGGGGGGTTCCCGGGGAGCTGTTTTTT.

This clonotype came up many times. The J gene is TRBJ1-4, the V gene TRBV13; D is ambiguous. Germline V gene sequence: CDR1 PRHDT, CDR2 FYEKMQ (reference sequence). This CDR3 is built from 15 residues. The V end lost 4 bases, the J end lost 0 bases, and 9 bases lay between the germline ends. The CDR3 bases are TGTGCCAGCAGCTCCACAGTGGCAACTAATGAAAAACTGTTTTTT. Amino acids: CASSSTVATNEKLFF. Full variable domain (rest looked up from reference TRBV13 and TRBJ1-4): AAGVIQSPRHLIKEKRETATLKCYPIPRHDTVYWYQQGPGQDPQFLISFYEKMQSDKGSIPDRFSAQQFSDYHSELNMSSLELGDSALYFCASSSTVATNEKLFFGSGTQLSVL.

This rearrangement joins TRBV19 to TRBJ1-5; tentative D call: TRBD1 (5 bases). The ends were cut back, 4 bases at V and 4 bases at J, with 8 bases in the middle. The CDR3 sequence is 13 residues long. Germline values: CDR1 LNHDA, CDR2 SQIVND (reference sequence). The CDR3 bases are TGTGCCAGTAGTAAAGGGGCTAATCAGCCCCAGCATTTT. Translating gives CASSKGANQPQHF.

On this clonotype itself: This may come from a read error, since a much larger clone is one base off. The chain carries TRBV7-9 and TRBJ2-7; D not certain. Germline CDR1 and CDR2: SEHNR and FQNEAQ (reference sequence). The CDR3 consists of 14 residues. The CDR3 loop is CASSLQTGFYERYF. CDR3 sequence (DNA): TGTGCCAGCAGCTTACAGACGGGTTTCTACGAGCGGTACTTC.

Points on this clonotype: A much larger clone sits a single nucleotide away, making a read error possible. The chain links TRBV7-9 to TRBJ2-3; tentatively, D is TRBD1 or TRBD2 (5 bases each). V lost 11 bases, J lost 6 bases, and 18 bases lay in between. The CDR3 length is 13 residues. In germline, CDR1 is SEHNR, CDR2 FQNEAQ (reference sequence). The CDR3 reads CAGTTTEGDTQYF. CDR3 DNA sequence: TGTGCCGGCACCACCACAGAGGGGGATACGCAGTATTTT.

V gene TRBV28 combines with J gene TRBJ2-4; weak D call: TRBD2 (5 bases). The CDR3 totals 15 residues. The V and J ends lost 4 bases and 0 bases respectively, with 10 bases between them. The germline V gene encodes CDR1 MDHEN and CDR2 SYDVKM. The CDR3 is CASSSGSLAKNIQYF. The CDR3 DNA follows: TGTGCCAGCAGTTCTGGGAGTTTAGCCAAAAACATTCAGTACTTC.

The chain recombines TRBV20-1 with TRBJ1-1, with D possibly matching TRBD1 (6 bases). The CDR3 sequence is 12 residues long. The V and J ends lost 7 bases and 1 base respectively, with 10 bases between them. CDR1 and CDR2 (germline): DFQATT, SNEGSKA (reference sequence). The CDR3, as DNA: TGCAGTGTAGAACAGGGGAACACTGAAGCTTTCTTT. Protein sequence: CSVEQGNTEAFF.